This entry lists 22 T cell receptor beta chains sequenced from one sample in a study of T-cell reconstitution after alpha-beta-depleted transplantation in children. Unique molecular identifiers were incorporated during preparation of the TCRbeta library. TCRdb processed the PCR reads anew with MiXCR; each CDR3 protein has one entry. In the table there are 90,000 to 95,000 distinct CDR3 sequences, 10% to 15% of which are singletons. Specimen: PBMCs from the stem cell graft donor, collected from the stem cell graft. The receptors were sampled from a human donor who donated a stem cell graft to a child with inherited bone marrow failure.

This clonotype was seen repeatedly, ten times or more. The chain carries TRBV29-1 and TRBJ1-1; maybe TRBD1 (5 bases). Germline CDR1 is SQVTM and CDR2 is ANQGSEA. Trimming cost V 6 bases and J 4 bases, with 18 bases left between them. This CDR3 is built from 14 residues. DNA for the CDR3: TGCAGCGTCCTCGGGCCCACGGGGGGCACTGAAGCTTTCTTT. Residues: CSVLGPTGGTEAFF.

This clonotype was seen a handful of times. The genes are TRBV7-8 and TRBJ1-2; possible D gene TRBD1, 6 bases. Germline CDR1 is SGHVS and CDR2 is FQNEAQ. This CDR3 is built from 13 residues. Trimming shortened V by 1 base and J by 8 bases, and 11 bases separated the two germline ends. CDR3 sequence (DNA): TGTGCCAGCAGCTTAGGGGGGGGGCTCGGCTACACCTTC. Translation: CASSLGGGLGYTF.

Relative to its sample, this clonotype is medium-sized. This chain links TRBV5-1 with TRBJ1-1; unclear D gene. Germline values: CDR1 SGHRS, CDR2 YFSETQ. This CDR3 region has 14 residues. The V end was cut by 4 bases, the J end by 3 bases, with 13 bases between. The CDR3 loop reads CASSQTLEDTEAFF. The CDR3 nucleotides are TGCGCCAGCAGCCAAACGCTGGAGGACACTGAAGCTTTCTTT.

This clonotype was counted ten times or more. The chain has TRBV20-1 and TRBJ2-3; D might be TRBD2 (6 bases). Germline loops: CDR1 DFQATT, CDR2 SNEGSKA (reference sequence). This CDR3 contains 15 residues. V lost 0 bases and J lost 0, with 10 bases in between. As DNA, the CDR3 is TGCAGTGCTAGAGATCCAAGCGGGAGCACAGATACGCAGTATTTT. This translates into CSARDPSGSTDTQYF.

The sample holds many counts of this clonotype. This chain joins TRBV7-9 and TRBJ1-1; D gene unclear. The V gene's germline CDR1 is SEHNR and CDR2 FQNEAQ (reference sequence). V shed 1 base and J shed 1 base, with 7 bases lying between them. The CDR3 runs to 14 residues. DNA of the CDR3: TGTGCCAGCAGCTTAGATCCAGGGAACACTGAAGCTTTCTTT. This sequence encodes CASSLDPGNTEAFF.

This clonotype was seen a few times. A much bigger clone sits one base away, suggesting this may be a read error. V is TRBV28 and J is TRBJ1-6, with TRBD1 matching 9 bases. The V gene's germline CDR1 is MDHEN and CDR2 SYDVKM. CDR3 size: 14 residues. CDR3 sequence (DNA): TGTGTCATCCAAACAGGGGGCCTTAATTCACCCCTCCACTTT. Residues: CVIQTGGLNSPLHF.

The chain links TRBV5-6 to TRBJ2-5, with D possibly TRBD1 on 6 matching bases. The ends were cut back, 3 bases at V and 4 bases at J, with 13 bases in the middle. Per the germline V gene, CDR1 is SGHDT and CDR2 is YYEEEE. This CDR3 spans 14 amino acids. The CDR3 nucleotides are TGTGCCAGCAGCTCCTTGACAGGCGCAGAGACCCAGTACTTC. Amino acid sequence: CASSSLTGAETQYF.

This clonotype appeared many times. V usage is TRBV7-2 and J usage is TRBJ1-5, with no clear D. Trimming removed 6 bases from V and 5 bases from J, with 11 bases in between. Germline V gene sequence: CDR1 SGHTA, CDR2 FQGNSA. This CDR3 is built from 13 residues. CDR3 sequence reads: CASSLTTDQPQHF. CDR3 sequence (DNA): TGTGCCAGCAGTTTGACCACGGATCAGCCCCAGCATTTT. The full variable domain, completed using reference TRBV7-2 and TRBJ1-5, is GAGVSQSPSNKVTEKGKDVELRCDPISGHTALYWYRQSLGQGLEFLIYFQGNSAPDKSGLPSDRFSAERTGGSVSTLTIQRTQQEDSAVYLCASSLTTDQPQHFGDGTRLSIL.

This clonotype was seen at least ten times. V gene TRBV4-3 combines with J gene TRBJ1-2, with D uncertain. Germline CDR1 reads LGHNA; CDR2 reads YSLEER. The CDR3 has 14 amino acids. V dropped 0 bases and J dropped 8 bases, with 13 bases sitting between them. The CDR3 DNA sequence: TGCGCCAGCAGCCAAGATTCAGGTCCCGGCGGCTACACCTTC. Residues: CASSQDSGPGGYTF.

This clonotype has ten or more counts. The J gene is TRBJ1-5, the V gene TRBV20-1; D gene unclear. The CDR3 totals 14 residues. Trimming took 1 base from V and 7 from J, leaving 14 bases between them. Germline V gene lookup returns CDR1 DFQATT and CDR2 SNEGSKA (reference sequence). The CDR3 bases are TGCAGTGCTAGAGGGGGTCGGGTGGGGCAGCCCCAGCATTTT. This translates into CSARGGRVGQPQHF.

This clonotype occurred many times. CDR3 bases: TGTGCCAGCAGCGGGGGACGGCGAGCACAAGAGACCCAGTACTTC. Translated, it gives CASSGGRRAQETQYF. The chain has TRBV7-6 and TRBJ2-5; the D call may be TRBD1 or TRBD2 (5 bases each). Per germline, CDR1 SGHVS and CDR2 FNYEAQ. V shed 5 bases and J shed 2 bases, with 15 bases lying between them. CDR3 length: 15 residues. The variable domain in full, completed from reference TRBV7-6 and TRBJ2-5, reads GAGVSQSPRYKVTKRGQDVALRCDPISGHVSLYWYRQALGQGPEFLTYFNYEAQQDKSGLPNDRFSAERPEGSISTLTIQRTEQRDSAMYRCASSGGRRAQETQYFGPGTRLLVL.

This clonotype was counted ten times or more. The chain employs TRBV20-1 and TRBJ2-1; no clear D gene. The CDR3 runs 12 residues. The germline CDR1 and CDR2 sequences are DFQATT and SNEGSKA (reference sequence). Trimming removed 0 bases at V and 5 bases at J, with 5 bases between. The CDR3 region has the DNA TGCAGTGCTAGAGATCCCAACAATGAGCAGTTCTTC. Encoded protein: CSARDPNNEQFF.

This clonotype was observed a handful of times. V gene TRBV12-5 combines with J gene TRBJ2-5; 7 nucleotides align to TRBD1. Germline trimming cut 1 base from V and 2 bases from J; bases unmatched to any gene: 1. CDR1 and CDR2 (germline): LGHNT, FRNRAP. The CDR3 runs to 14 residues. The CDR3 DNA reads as TGTGCTAGTGGTTTGGGACAGGGACAAGAGACCCAGTACTTC. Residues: CASGLGQGQETQYF.

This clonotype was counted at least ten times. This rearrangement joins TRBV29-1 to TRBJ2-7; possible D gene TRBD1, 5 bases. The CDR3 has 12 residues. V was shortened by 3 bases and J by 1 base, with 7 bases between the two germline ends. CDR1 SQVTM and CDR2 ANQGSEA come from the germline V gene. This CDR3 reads CSVEDTSYEQYF. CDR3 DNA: TGCAGCGTTGAGGACACTTCCTACGAGCAGTACTTC.

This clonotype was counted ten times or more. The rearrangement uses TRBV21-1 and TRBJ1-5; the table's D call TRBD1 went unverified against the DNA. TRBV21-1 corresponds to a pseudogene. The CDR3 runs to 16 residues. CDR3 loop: CASSKEGGASNQPQHF. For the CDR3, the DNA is TGTGCCAGCAGCAAAGAAGGGGGGGCTAGCAATCAGCCCCAGCATTTT.

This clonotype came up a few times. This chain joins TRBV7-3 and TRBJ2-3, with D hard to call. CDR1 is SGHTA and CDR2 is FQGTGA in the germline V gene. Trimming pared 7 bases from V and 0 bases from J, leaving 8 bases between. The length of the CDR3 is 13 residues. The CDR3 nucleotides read TGTGCCAGCACCCAGTCTAGCACAGATACGCAGTATTTT. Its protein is CASTQSSTDTQYF.

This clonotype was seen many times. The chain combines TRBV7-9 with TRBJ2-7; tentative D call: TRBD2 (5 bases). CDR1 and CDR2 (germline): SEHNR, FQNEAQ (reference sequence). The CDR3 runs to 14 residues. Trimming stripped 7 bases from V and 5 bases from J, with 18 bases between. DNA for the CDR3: TGTGCCAGCACCTCGGGGTTTAGAAACGACGAGCAGTACTTC. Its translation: CASTSGFRNDEQYF. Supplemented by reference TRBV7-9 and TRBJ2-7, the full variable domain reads DTGVSQNPRHKITKRGQNVTFRCDPISEHNRLYWYRQTLGQGPEFLTYFQNEAQLEKSRLLSDRFSAERPKGSFSTLEIQRTEQGDSAMYLCASTSGFRNDEQYFGPGTRLTVT.

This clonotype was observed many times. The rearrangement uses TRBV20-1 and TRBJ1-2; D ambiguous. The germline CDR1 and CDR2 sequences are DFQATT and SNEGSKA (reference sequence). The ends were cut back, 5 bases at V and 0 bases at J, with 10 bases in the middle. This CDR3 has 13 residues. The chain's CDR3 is CSAPDTANYGYTF. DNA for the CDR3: TGCAGTGCTCCCGACACAGCTAACTATGGCTACACCTTC.

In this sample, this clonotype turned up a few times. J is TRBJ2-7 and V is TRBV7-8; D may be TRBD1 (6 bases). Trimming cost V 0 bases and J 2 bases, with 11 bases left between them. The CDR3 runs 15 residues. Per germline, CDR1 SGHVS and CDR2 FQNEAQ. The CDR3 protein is CASSLAPGAPYEQYF. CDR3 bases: TGTGCCAGCAGCTTAGCACCAGGGGCGCCCTACGAGCAGTACTTC.

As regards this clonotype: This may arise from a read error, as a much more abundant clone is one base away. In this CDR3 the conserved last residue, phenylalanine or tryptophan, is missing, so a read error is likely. The CDR3 loop is CSVGRETQYS. The CDR3 bases are TGCAGCGTTGGGAGGGAGACCCAGTACTCC. The rearrangement links TRBV29-1 to TRBJ2-5; TRBD2 might be the D (5 bases). V was clipped by 4 bases and J by 5 bases, with 5 bases between them. CDR1 SQVTM and CDR2 ANQGSEA come from the germline V gene. The CDR3 has 10 amino acids.

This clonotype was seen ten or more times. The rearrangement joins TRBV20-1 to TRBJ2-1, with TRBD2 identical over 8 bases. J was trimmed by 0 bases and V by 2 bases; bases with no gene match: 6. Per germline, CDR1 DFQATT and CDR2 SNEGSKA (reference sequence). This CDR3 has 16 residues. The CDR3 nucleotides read TGCAGTGCTAGACTCCTACTAGCGGTCTCCTACAATGAGCAGTTCTTC. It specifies CSARLLLAVSYNEQFF.

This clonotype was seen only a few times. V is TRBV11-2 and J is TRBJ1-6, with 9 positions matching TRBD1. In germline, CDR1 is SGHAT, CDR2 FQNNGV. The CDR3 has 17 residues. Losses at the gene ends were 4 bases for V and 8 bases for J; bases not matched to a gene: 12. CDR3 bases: TGTGCCAGCAGCTCGGGACAGGGTTTTTCCGGAGATTCACCCCTCCACTTT. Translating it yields CASSSGQGFSGDSPLHF. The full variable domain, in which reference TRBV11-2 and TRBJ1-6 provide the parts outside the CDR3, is EAGVAQSPRYKIIEKRQSVAFWCNPISGHATLYWYQQILGQGPKLLIQFQNNGVVDDSQLPKDRFSAERLKGVDSTLKIQPAKLEDSAVYLCASSSGQGFSGDSPLHFGNGTRLTVT.